This TCR beta chain came from a study of shared clonotypes between healthy human individuals. The authors divided CD4+ cells into CD45RA+ naive and CD45RA-negative memory subsets. Genomic DNA (from each subset) was split evenly across several immunoSEQ plates. The assay was immunoSEQ multiplex PCR, and TCRdb's table has in-frame clones only and misses some. The data contain about 1.1 million clones, around 78% of them singletons. Study-wide findings and caveats: Researchers found naive subsets generally carried larger estimated richness than memory subsets. Four donors shared 5% to 5.5% of their naive CD4 clonotypes.

With regard to this clone: The antigen remains undetermined.

The sequence was obtained from a man between 18 and 35 years old in good health. Some clones in this sample may be carry-over from other donors' samples. Sequenced: memory CD4+ T cells from PBMCs. Indicated subset: CD45RA-negative fraction.

The CDR3 reads CAISEIGGSPLHF. CDR3 DNA sequence: TGTGCCATCAGTGAGATTGGGGGTTCACCCCTCCACTTT. The chain joins TRBV10-3 to TRBJ1-6; maybe TRBD1 (5 bases). Deletions cut 2 bases from V and 9 bases from J, with 8 bases between. There are 13 residues in the CDR3. From germline, CDR1 is ENHRY and CDR2 SYGVKD.